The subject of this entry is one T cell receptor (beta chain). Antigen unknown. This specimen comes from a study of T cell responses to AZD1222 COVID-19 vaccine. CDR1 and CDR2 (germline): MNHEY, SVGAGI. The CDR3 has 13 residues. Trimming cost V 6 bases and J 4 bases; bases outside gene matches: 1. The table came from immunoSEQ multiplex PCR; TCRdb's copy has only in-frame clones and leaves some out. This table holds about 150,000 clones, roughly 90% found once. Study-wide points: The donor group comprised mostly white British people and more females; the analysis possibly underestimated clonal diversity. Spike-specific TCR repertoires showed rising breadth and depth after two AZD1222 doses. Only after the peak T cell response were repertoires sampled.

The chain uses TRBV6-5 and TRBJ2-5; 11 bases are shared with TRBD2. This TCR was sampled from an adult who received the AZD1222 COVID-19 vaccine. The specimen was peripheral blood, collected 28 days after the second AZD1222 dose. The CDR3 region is CASRLAGGETQYF. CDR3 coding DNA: TGTGCCAGCAGGCTAGCGGGAGGAGAGACCCAGTACTTC.